This T cell receptor beta chain is drawn from a study of T cell repertoires in ileal Crohn's disease. Study-level background: Median disease duration was nearly eight years; 30% to 35% smoked at surgery. Per sample, roughly 530 nanograms of biopsy DNA were TCRB immunosequenced. General study points: All patients with clonality above 26.8% had endoscopic recurrence.

From germline, CDR1 is SGHAT and CDR2 FQNNGV. This CDR3 contains 16 residues. Trimming at V came to 2 bases and at J to 0 bases, leaving 6 bases not matched to a gene. The repertoire was sequenced with immunoSEQ multiplex PCR; TCRdb's copy has only in-frame clones and lacks some. The sample records about 5,500 clones, 80% being singletons. Time point specified: inflamed ileum from the surgical specimen. Eligibility required adulthood, ileal or ileocolonic Crohn's disease and indicated ileocolonic resection. Notes on this clone: Its antigen is not known.

The V gene is TRBV11-2, the J gene TRBJ1-1, with 7 nucleotides matching TRBD1. This TCR was recovered from an adult with Crohn's disease. Sequenced input: ileal tissue. CDR3 in DNA: TGTGCCAGCAGCTTATCACAGGGGACAATGAACACTGAAGCTTTCTTT. Amino acids: CASSLSQGTMNTEAFF.